The source of this T cell receptor (beta chain) is a study of T cells after yellow fever vaccination. Per germline, CDR1 SEHNR and CDR2 FQNEAQ (reference sequence). This CDR3 has 13 amino acids. Trimming took 5 bases from V and 7 from J, leaving 12 bases between them. Ten or more counts support this clonotype. TCRdb processed the 5' RACE reads anew with MiXCR; each CDR3 protein has one entry. This sample yields roughly 120,000 distinct CDR3 sequences, of which 7.2% are seen a single time; roughly 3% belongs to the top ten. The sequence was collected from a man aged 18 to 30 who received the YFV17D yellow fever vaccine. The chain employs TRBV7-9 and TRBJ2-1, with unresolved D. Sequencing used CD4+ T cells sorted from PBMCs, obtained 35 to 50 days after the first yellow fever vaccination. For the CDR3, the DNA is TGTGCCAGCAGCCCTTCCAGTTCTAATGAGCAGTTCTTC. This gives the protein CASSPSSSNEQFF.